The rows below give T cell receptor beta chains drawn from one sample of a study of blood T cell repertoires in COVID-19. Repertoires were generated with immunoSEQ multiplex PCR, while TCRdb's copy carries only in-frame clones and drops some. The table records around 100,000 clones, approximately 90% of them present only once. The specimen sequenced was peripheral blood. These receptors were collected from a man aged 50-60 years with acute or convalescent COVID-19. CDR3s include the opening cysteine and the closing phenylalanine or tryptophan. D genes are given only for firm matches. The size of a clone is reported for some rows only, either as once, few or many, or as a class for expanded clones.

cdr3_nt: TGTGCCAGCAGCCAAGGAGGCGGGACAGATACGCAGTATTTT
cdr3_aa: CASSQGGGTDTQYF
v_call: TRBV4-2
cdr3_length: 14
clone_size: NA
d_call: NA
j_call: TRBJ2-3

cdr3_nt: TGTGCCTGGATGGACAGGGGTAACTATGGCTACACCTTC
cdr3_aa: CAWMDRGNYGYTF
v_call: TRBV30
cdr3_length: 13
clone_size: few
d_call: TRBD1
j_call: TRBJ1-2

cdr3_nt: TGTGCCAGCAGCCAGATTACCCCGGAGGGGGCAGGGGAGACCCAGTACTTC
cdr3_aa: CASSQITPEGAGETQYF
v_call: TRBV3-1/TRBV3-2
cdr3_length: 17
clone_size: NA
d_call: NA
j_call: TRBJ2-5

cdr3_nt: TGTGCCAGCAGCTTGGGTGCAGGGGGCGCCTATGGCTACACCTTC
cdr3_aa: CASSLGAGGAYGYTF
v_call: TRBV5-5
cdr3_length: 15
clone_size: NA
d_call: TRBD1
j_call: TRBJ1-2

cdr3_nt: TGTGCCAGCAGCTTAGCAGGGGGCGCTGGGGCCAACGTCCTGACTTTC
cdr3_aa: CASSLAGGAGANVLTF
v_call: TRBV11-2
cdr3_length: 16
clone_size: NA
d_call: TRBD1
j_call: TRBJ2-6

cdr3_nt: TGTGCCAGCAGTGAAGAGCCCACCTACTATGGCTACACCTTC
cdr3_aa: CASSEEPTYYGYTF
v_call: TRBV6-1
cdr3_length: 14
clone_size: NA
d_call: NA
j_call: TRBJ1-2

cdr3_nt: TGTGCCAGCATCCTAGCGGGGGACTCCTACGAGCAGTACTTC
cdr3_aa: CASILAGDSYEQYF
v_call: TRBV5-5
cdr3_length: 14
clone_size: NA
d_call: TRBD2
j_call: TRBJ2-7

cdr3_nt: TGTGCCAGTAGTATAGGTGGTCGGAGGGGGCGGACAGATACGCAGTATTTT
cdr3_aa: CASSIGGRRGRTDTQYF
v_call: TRBV19
cdr3_length: 17
clone_size: NA
d_call: NA
j_call: TRBJ2-3

cdr3_nt: TGTGCCAGCAGCTTGGCTAGCGGGAGCACCGGGGAGCTGTTTTTT
cdr3_aa: CASSLASGSTGELFF
v_call: TRBV5-4
cdr3_length: 15
clone_size: NA
d_call: TRBD2
j_call: TRBJ2-2

cdr3_nt: TGTGCCAGCAGCCAAGAACTCGAGCTAGGACAGAGGGTCAACGAGCAGTACTTC
cdr3_aa: CASSQELELGQRVNEQYF
v_call: TRBV3-1/TRBV3-2
cdr3_length: 18
clone_size: NA
d_call: NA
j_call: TRBJ2-7

cdr3_nt: TGTGCCAGCAGCCCTATCGGGGAGACCCAAGAGACCCAGTACTTC
cdr3_aa: CASSPIGETQETQYF
v_call: TRBV9
cdr3_length: 15
clone_size: NA
d_call: NA
j_call: TRBJ2-5

cdr3_nt: TGTGCCAGCTCTACAGTTGGGCCTGGAAACACCATATATTTT
cdr3_aa: CASSTVGPGNTIYF
v_call: TRBV6-5
cdr3_length: 14
clone_size: NA
d_call: NA
j_call: TRBJ1-3

cdr3_nt: TGTGCCAGCGCCATGGGAGGGGGGGACAATCAGCCCCAGCATTTT
cdr3_aa: CASAMGGGDNQPQHF
v_call: TRBV25-1
cdr3_length: 15
clone_size: NA
d_call: NA
j_call: TRBJ1-5

cdr3_nt: TGTGCCACCAGCAGAGTGCTACAGCGCAATCAGCCCCAGCATTTT
cdr3_aa: CATSRVLQRNQPQHF
v_call: TRBV15
cdr3_length: 15
clone_size: NA
d_call: NA
j_call: TRBJ1-5

cdr3_nt: TGTGCCAGCAGTCTGACCGGGACAGGGGTTTTTCAGCCCCAGCATTTT
cdr3_aa: CASSLTGTGVFQPQHF
v_call: TRBV27
cdr3_length: 16
clone_size: NA
d_call: TRBD1
j_call: TRBJ1-5

cdr3_nt: TGTGCCAGCAGCCCCTCCGGCGGCAACACAGATACGCAGTATTTT
cdr3_aa: CASSPSGGNTDTQYF
v_call: TRBV7-9
cdr3_length: 15
clone_size: NA
d_call: NA
j_call: TRBJ2-3

cdr3_nt: TGTGCCAGCTCTCCGGGACAGGGGAGGCACACTGAAGCTTTCTTT
cdr3_aa: CASSPGQGRHTEAFF
v_call: TRBV18
cdr3_length: 15
clone_size: NA
d_call: TRBD1
j_call: TRBJ1-1

cdr3_nt: TGTGCCAGCAGTTACTCGGGGACTAGCGATGCCTACGAGCAGTACTTC
cdr3_aa: CASSYSGTSDAYEQYF
v_call: TRBV6-5
cdr3_length: 16
clone_size: once
d_call: TRBD2
j_call: TRBJ2-7

cdr3_nt: TGTGCCAGCAGTTTGGGGGCCGACTATGGCTACACCTTC
cdr3_aa: CASSLGADYGYTF
v_call: TRBV28
cdr3_length: 13
clone_size: NA
d_call: NA
j_call: TRBJ1-2

cdr3_nt: TGTGCCAGCAGCAAAACAGGGGGCGCGAACACTGAAGCTTTCTTT
cdr3_aa: CASSKTGGANTEAFF
v_call: TRBV7-9
cdr3_length: 15
clone_size: NA
d_call: TRBD1
j_call: TRBJ1-1

cdr3_nt: TGCGCCAGCAGTCTGGGGGGGGACACTGAAGCTTTCTTT
cdr3_aa: CASSLGGDTEAFF
v_call: TRBV10-2
cdr3_length: 13
clone_size: NA
d_call: NA
j_call: TRBJ1-1

cdr3_nt: TGCGCCAGCAGCGACTTAGGCAATCAGCCCCAGCATTTT
cdr3_aa: CASSDLGNQPQHF
v_call: TRBV10-2
cdr3_length: 13
clone_size: NA
d_call: NA
j_call: TRBJ1-5

cdr3_nt: TGTGCCATCAGTGAAATAGTTGGAAACACCATATATTTT
cdr3_aa: CAISEIVGNTIYF
v_call: TRBV10-3
cdr3_length: 13
clone_size: NA
d_call: NA
j_call: TRBJ1-3

cdr3_nt: TGCGCCAGCAGCCCGGGACAGGGTTTTGGAGGCACTGAAGCTTTCTTT
cdr3_aa: CASSPGQGFGGTEAFF
v_call: TRBV10-2
cdr3_length: 16
clone_size: NA
d_call: TRBD1
j_call: TRBJ1-1

cdr3_nt: TGCGCCAGCAGCTGGGACAGGGGTACGGTTGGTGAGCAGTTCTTC
cdr3_aa: CASSWDRGTVGEQFF
v_call: TRBV5-1
cdr3_length: 15
clone_size: few
d_call: TRBD1
j_call: TRBJ2-1

cdr3_nt: TGTGCCAGCAGCTCCCCCGGGGGGGAGAAGTACGAGCAGTACTTC
cdr3_aa: CASSSPGGEKYEQYF
v_call: TRBV7-9
cdr3_length: 15
clone_size: few
d_call: TRBD2
j_call: TRBJ2-7

cdr3_nt: TGCGCCAGCAGCTTCCTAGAGCGGGTCACAGATACGCAGTATTTT
cdr3_aa: CASSFLERVTDTQYF
v_call: TRBV5-1
cdr3_length: 15
clone_size: NA
d_call: NA
j_call: TRBJ2-3

cdr3_nt: TGTGCCAGCAGCTTAGCCGGAGTCGTAGGGACCCAGTACTTC
cdr3_aa: CASSLAGVVGTQYF
v_call: TRBV7-2
cdr3_length: 14
clone_size: NA
d_call: NA
j_call: TRBJ2-5

cdr3_nt: TGCGCCAGCAGCTCGGGAGGTAGCGAAGCCTACGAGCAGTACTTC
cdr3_aa: CASSSGGSEAYEQYF
v_call: TRBV5-1
cdr3_length: 15
clone_size: NA
d_call: TRBD2
j_call: TRBJ2-7

cdr3_nt: TGTGCCTGGAGTGTAGACCAGGCTAATTCACCCCTCCACTTT
cdr3_aa: CAWSVDQANSPLHF
v_call: TRBV30
cdr3_length: 14
clone_size: few
d_call: NA
j_call: TRBJ1-6

cdr3_nt: TGTGCCAGCAGTGAATCAGGGTATAGCAATCAGCCCCAGCATTTT
cdr3_aa: CASSESGYSNQPQHF
v_call: TRBV2
cdr3_length: 15
clone_size: NA
d_call: NA
j_call: TRBJ1-5

cdr3_nt: TGTGCCAGCAGGCTAGGCCCGAACACCGGGGAGCTGTTTTTT
cdr3_aa: CASRLGPNTGELFF
v_call: TRBV7-2
cdr3_length: 14
clone_size: NA
d_call: NA
j_call: TRBJ2-2

cdr3_nt: TGTGCCAGCTCACCCCTAAGTACTAGCACAGATACGCAGTATTTT
cdr3_aa: CASSPLSTSTDTQYF
v_call: TRBV18
cdr3_length: 15
clone_size: NA
d_call: NA
j_call: TRBJ2-3

cdr3_nt: TGTGCCAGCAAGGCAGGGGGGAATTCACCCCTCCACTTT
cdr3_aa: CASKAGGNSPLHF
v_call: TRBV2
cdr3_length: 13
clone_size: NA
d_call: TRBD1
j_call: TRBJ1-6

cdr3_nt: TGTGCCTGGAGTGTCGGGACAGGGGGAAAGCCCCAGCATTTT
cdr3_aa: CAWSVGTGGKPQHF
v_call: TRBV30
cdr3_length: 14
clone_size: NA
d_call: TRBD1
j_call: TRBJ1-5

cdr3_nt: TGTGCCAGCAGCACCACAGGACAGGGGGCGGATGAAGCTTTCTTT
cdr3_aa: CASSTTGQGADEAFF
v_call: TRBV7-9
cdr3_length: 15
clone_size: NA
d_call: TRBD1
j_call: TRBJ1-1

cdr3_nt: TGTGCCAGCTCACCCCGACTCAACACTGAAGCTTTCTTT
cdr3_aa: CASSPRLNTEAFF
v_call: TRBV18
cdr3_length: 13
clone_size: NA
d_call: NA
j_call: TRBJ1-1

cdr3_nt: TGTGCCAGCAGTGAAGCTGGGGGGACAGCTGGCTACACCTTC
cdr3_aa: CASSEAGGTAGYTF
v_call: TRBV2
cdr3_length: 14
clone_size: NA
d_call: TRBD1
j_call: TRBJ1-2

cdr3_nt: TGTGCCACCAGTGACTCGTCGGGCCAGGGAAGTCATCAGCCCCAGCATTTT
cdr3_aa: CATSDSSGQGSHQPQHF
v_call: TRBV24-1
cdr3_length: 17
clone_size: once
d_call: NA
j_call: TRBJ1-5

cdr3_nt: TGTGCCAGCAGCCCAGGGACTAGCGGGCAAGAGACCCAGTACTTC
cdr3_aa: CASSPGTSGQETQYF
v_call: TRBV4-2
cdr3_length: 15
clone_size: NA
d_call: TRBD2
j_call: TRBJ2-5

cdr3_nt: TGTGCCAGTAGTATCGGGGGATGGGGAGAAAAACTGTTTTTT
cdr3_aa: CASSIGGWGEKLFF
v_call: TRBV19
cdr3_length: 14
clone_size: NA
d_call: NA
j_call: TRBJ1-4

cdr3_nt: TGTGCCAGCAGCCGCATAACGGGACTAGCGGCATACTACGAGCAGTACTTC
cdr3_aa: CASSRITGLAAYYEQYF
v_call: TRBV7-2
cdr3_length: 17
clone_size: NA
d_call: TRBD2
j_call: TRBJ2-7

cdr3_nt: TGCGCCAGCAGCTTGGCCATACAGGGTTCCCTTGGCTACACCTTC
cdr3_aa: CASSLAIQGSLGYTF
v_call: TRBV5-1
cdr3_length: 15
clone_size: NA
d_call: NA
j_call: TRBJ1-2

cdr3_nt: TGTGCCAGCAGCTTAAAGCCGCAGGGGCCGCAAACTAACTATGGCTACACCTTC
cdr3_aa: CASSLKPQGPQTNYGYTF
v_call: TRBV7-6
cdr3_length: 18
clone_size: NA
d_call: NA
j_call: TRBJ1-2

cdr3_nt: TGTGCCAGCAGCTTTGGACAGGGGGGAAATTCACCCCTCCACTTT
cdr3_aa: CASSFGQGGNSPLHF
v_call: TRBV7-8
cdr3_length: 15
clone_size: NA
d_call: TRBD1
j_call: TRBJ1-6